The clone carrying this T cell receptor beta chain was counted a few times. What it recognizes is unknown. The sample belongs to a study of T-cell reconstitution after alpha-beta-depleted transplantation in children. Study results and limitations: In patients about two months after transplant, alpha-beta T cells reportedly arose from several hundred expanded graft clones. T cells produced anew were the main source of T-cell counts and diversity one year after transplant.

Looked up from germline, CDR1 is SNHLY and CDR2 is FYNNEI. CDR3 length equals 14 residues. Trimming took 11 bases from V and 1 from J; bases not matched to a gene: 7. The TCRbeta library was prepared with unique molecular identifiers. TCRdb called the PCR reads again in MiXCR, with one record for every CDR3 protein. The sample shows about 980,000 distinct CDR3 sequences, 25% to 35% of them seen only once. The sequence was collected from a boy younger than two who had a stem cell transplant for SCID, so the T cells may come from the graft donor. Specimen: PBMCs, mostly from graft donor cells, collected 360 days after TCRalphabeta/CD19-depleted stem cell transplant. This chain connects TRBV2 to TRBJ2-2, with 7 bases fitting TRBD2. The CDR3 DNA reads TGTGCCGGGAGGGTAGCGGTGAACACCGGGGAGCTGTTTTTT. Amino acid sequence: CAGRVAVNTGELFF.